This T cell receptor (beta chain) was obtained from a study of blood T cells in healthy people across ages (dated by TCRdb to between 2014 and 2017). Study-level background: In model experiments, roughly one uniquely barcoded TCR beta cDNA molecule per two T cells was captured by template switching. Age-related changes in TCR beta repertoire diversity were measured in the study by deep sequencing normalized with unique cDNA molecular identifiers. The donors were split into four age groups: young (average about 15 years), middle-aged (nearly 40), aged (over 55) and long-lived (about 82). To avoid experimental bias, donors of different ages were randomly spread across the sequencing lanes. Using the same blood draw, the study looked at two additional independent replicas of 1 million unique cDNA reads for two donors, one aged 18 to 30 and the other aged 80 or older.

On the study overall, not on this receptor specifically: Since profiling was done on bulk unsorted PBMCs, naive and antigen-experienced compartments could not be conclusively compared. The percentage of naive T cells measured by flow cytometry correlated strongly with observed TCR beta diversity. Estimates of total diversity based on one million sequenced T cells were regarded as lower bounds and as underestimates. Donor CMV infection status was unknown, potentially confounding age-related changes in expanded clonotypes. As age increased, observed TCR beta diversity per million T cells dropped in a roughly linear way, and a significant reduction was already evident by age roughly 36. The long-lived group showed more naive CD4+ T cells, fewer expanded clones and increased TCR diversity than the aged group, suggesting age selection.

The roughly 39 donors, aged about 6 to 95 years, were systemically healthy Caucasian individuals from Russia. Approximately 10 milliliters of peripheral blood were collected from each donor into EDTA-treated Vacutainer tubes. PBMCs were isolated by Ficoll-Paque density-gradient centrifugation, with at least 7 million obtained per sample. Trizol reagent was used to extract total RNA from the PBMCs, yielding at least 5.5 micrograms per sample. Naive CD45RAhigh/CD27high T cell percentages were measured by flow cytometry on a PBMC aliquot from every donor. Regarding this clonotype: This receptor's antigen is unknown. No base quality information exists; no much larger clone differs at one position.

Library generation was performed with 5' RACE. The second PCR ran for roughly 7 to 11 cycles and used a J-beta primer mix along with a sample-barcoded 5' primer. A unique molecular identifier was introduced onto each TCR beta cDNA molecule by a template-switch 5' adaptor carrying 12 random nucleotides. At least 2.5 million CDR3-containing paired-end reads were obtained from each sample. First-strand cDNA was synthesized from all RNA with the Mint cDNA synthesis kit, primed by a TRBC-specific oligonucleotide. All cDNA was treated with uracil-DNA glycosylase and then went through a first 18-cycle PCR with the universal primers M1SS and BC2_uni_R. Turning to the authors' computational methods: For normalization, 1 million high-quality reads were randomly selected from each sample, with every read carrying a distinct molecular identifier. Instead of being binned into consensus sequences, reads that shared molecular identifiers were thrown out. MiTCR, run with a Q25 quality threshold and the strictest error-elimination algorithm, handled CDR3 identification, clonotype clustering and error correction. A nonparametric unseen species model with Euler transformation was used to estimate lower-bound total TCR beta diversity. TCRdb handled the public reads itself, with Q25 trimming in fastp and clone calling in MiXCR, and kept productive beta chains. Every CDR3 protein is listed once, alongside the most common genes and DNA of its rows. The V and J calls reflect TCRdb's pipeline rather than the authors' work. For this sample the table gives some 1.8 million distinct CDR3 sequences, of which roughly two fifths were detected only once. The top ten constitute roughly 24% of the sample.

Taken from the germline V gene, the CDR1 and CDR2 loops are SGHTA and FQGNSA. V sheds 8 bases and J sheds 3 bases, leaving 13 bases between their ends. From cysteine to phenylalanine, the CDR3 is 14 amino acids long. The CDR3 DNA has 42 bases and is translated from base 1. The sample consisted of blood. The rearrangement joined TRBV7-2 to TRBJ1-4; TRBD1 is a weak D gene call, 5 bases matching. The receptor comes from a human donor in good health. The CDR3 in this case is CASGGSNANEKLFF. The DNA sequence reads TGTGCCAGCGGGGGTTCGAATGCTAATGAAAAACTGTTTTTT.